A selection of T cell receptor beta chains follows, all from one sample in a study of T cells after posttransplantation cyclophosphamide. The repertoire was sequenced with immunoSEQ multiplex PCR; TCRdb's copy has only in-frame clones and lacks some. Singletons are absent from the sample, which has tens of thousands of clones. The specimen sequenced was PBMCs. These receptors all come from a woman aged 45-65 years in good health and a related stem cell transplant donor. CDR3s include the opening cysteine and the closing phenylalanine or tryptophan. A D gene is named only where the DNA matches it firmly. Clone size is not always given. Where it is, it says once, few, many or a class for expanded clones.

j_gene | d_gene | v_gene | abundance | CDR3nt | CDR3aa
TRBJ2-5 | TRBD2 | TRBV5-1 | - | TGCGCCAGCAGCGCCCTAGCGGGAGGGCGAGAGACCCAGTACTTC | CASSALAGGRETQYF
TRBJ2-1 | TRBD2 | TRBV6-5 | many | TGTGCCAGCAGTTACAGCCTAGCGGGCTACTACAATGAGCAGTTCTTC | CASSYSLAGYYNEQFF
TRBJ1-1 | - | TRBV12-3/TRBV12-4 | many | TGTGCCAGCAGCTCCTGGGGCGAGGGGTGGGGTGAAGCTTTCTTT | CASSSWGEGWGEAFF
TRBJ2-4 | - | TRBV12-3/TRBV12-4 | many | TGTGCCAGCAGTTTTCGGCAGGGGGGAGACATTCAGTACTTC | CASSFRQGGDIQYF
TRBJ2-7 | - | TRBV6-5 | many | TGTGCCAGCTCACGGGACTTCAGCTCCTACGAGCAGTACTTC | CASSRDFSSYEQYF
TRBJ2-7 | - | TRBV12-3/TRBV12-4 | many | TGTGCCAGCAGTCCCGGACTACCGAGCTCCTACGAGCAGTACTTC | CASSPGLPSSYEQYF
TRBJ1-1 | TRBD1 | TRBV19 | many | TGTGCCAGTAGTACGACAGGGGGCACTGAAGCTTTCTTT | CASSTTGGTEAFF
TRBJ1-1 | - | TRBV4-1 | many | TGCGCCAGCAGCCAACTAGGGCGGGGGGCGAGAACTGAAGCTTTCTTT | CASSQLGRGARTEAFF
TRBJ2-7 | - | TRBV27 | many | TGTGCCAGCAGCCTGATTGGAAGTCGGGGCTACGAGCAGTACTTC | CASSLIGSRGYEQYF
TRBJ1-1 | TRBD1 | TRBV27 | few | TGTGCCAGCAGTACTTGGGACAGGGTGAACACTGAAGCTTTCTTT | CASSTWDRVNTEAFF
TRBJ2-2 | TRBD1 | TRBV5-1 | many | TGCGCCAGCACCCCGTCCGGGACAGGGAATACCGGGGAGCTGTTTTTT | CASTPSGTGNTGELFF
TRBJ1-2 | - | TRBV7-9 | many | TGTGCCAGCAGCCATTGGACAGCCAGGCTTAACTATGGCTACACCTTC | CASSHWTARLNYGYTF
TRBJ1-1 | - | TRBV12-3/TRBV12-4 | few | TGTGCCAGCAGTTTAGTGGGGGGGAGGAACACTGAAGCTTTCTTT | CASSLVGGRNTEAFF
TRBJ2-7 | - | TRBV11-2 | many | TGTGCCAGCAGCTCACAGGGCTACGAGCAGTACTTC | CASSSQGYEQYF
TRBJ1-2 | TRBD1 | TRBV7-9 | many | TGTGCCAGCAGCCCCACGGGGACAGGGGGCGCGGACTATGGCTACACCTTC | CASSPTGTGGADYGYTF
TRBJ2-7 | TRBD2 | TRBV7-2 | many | TGTGCCAGCAGCTTATGGAGCGGGAGACGCGGCTACGAGCAGTACTTC | CASSLWSGRRGYEQYF
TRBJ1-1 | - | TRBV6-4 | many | TGTGCCAGCAGTGGCGGGGGAAATGAAGCTTTCTTT | CASSGGGNEAFF
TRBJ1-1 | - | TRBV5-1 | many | TGCGCCAGCAGCCGGAAAAGCAGGGACATGAACACTGAAGCTTTCTTT | CASSRKSRDMNTEAFF
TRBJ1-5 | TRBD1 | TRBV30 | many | TGTGCCTGGAGTGTACATGGGACAGGGTATCAGCCCCAGCATTTT | CAWSVHGTGYQPQHF
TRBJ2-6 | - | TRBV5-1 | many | TGCGCCACCAAAGACAGCTCTGGGGCCAACGTCCTGACTTTC | CATKDSSGANVLTF
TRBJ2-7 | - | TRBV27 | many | TGTGCCAGCAGTGAAAGACAGTCCTACGAGCAGTACTTC | CASSERQSYEQYF
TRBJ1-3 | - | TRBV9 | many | TGTGCCAGCAGCGGGCTCCTGGACACCATATATTTT | CASSGLLDTIYF
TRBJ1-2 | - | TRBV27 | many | TGTGCCAGCAGTTTATCGTCTGCAGGCCATGGCTACACCTTC | CASSLSSAGHGYTF
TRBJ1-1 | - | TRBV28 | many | TGTGCCAGCAGTCTCCCGAGGGAGGGGTCGGAGACTTTCTTT | CASSLPREGSETFF
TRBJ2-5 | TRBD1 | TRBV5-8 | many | TGTGCCAGCAGCTTTAACAGGGGGGAGACCCAGTACTTC | CASSFNRGETQYF
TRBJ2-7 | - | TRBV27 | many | TGTGCCAGCAGACAGGGAGCCCCCTACGAGCAGTACTTC | CASRQGAPYEQYF
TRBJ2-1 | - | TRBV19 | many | TGTGCCAGTAGTACCTCCCGTCGGTCCTACAATGAGCAGTTCTTC | CASSTSRRSYNEQFF